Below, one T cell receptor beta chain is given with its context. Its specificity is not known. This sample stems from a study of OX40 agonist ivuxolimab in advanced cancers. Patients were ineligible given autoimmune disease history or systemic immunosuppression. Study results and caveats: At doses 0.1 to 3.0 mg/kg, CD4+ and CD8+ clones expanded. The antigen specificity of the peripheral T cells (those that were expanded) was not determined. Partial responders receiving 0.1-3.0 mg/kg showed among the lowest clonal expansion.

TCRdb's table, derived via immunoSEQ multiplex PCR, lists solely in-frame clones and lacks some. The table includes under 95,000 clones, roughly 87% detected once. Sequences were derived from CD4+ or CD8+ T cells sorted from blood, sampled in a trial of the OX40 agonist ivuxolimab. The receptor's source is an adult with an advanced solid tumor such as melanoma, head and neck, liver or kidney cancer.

CDR3 DNA: TGTGCCAGCGGTAGTCTAGCGGGATTCAATGAGCAGTTCTTC. Translated, it gives CASGSLAGFNEQFF. V usage is TRBV27 and J usage is TRBJ2-1; 9 bases are a match to TRBD2. The J segment lost 6 bases and the V segment lost 8 bases, leaving 8 bases of the junction unmatched. Germline V gene lookup returns CDR1 MNHEY and CDR2 SMNVEV (reference sequence). The CDR3 is made up of 14 amino acids.